The source of this T cell receptor (beta chain) is a study of blood T cells in healthy people across ages. Points from the study as a whole: Donor CMV status was unknown, possibly confounding expanded clonotype changes.

Notes on this clonotype: Its target is not known.

A J-beta primer mix and a sample-barcoded 5' primer were used in a second PCR of about 7 to 12 cycles. TCRdb re-derived calls from the 5' RACE reads in MiXCR, one entry per CDR3 protein. Of 800,000 or so distinct CDR3 sequences in the sample, around 50% were seen once. The germline gives CDR1 SGHRS, CDR2 YFSETQ. CDR3 length equals 12 residues. V was cut by 4 bases and J by 6 bases, with 10 bases left in between. The sample was blood. This receptor was identified in a man of 80 years or more in good health. The rearrangement joins TRBV5-1 to TRBJ1-2, with D uncertain. The CDR3 region has the DNA TGCGCCAGCAGCCCCGGCCTGGATGGCTACACCTTC. As protein: CASSPGLDGYTF.